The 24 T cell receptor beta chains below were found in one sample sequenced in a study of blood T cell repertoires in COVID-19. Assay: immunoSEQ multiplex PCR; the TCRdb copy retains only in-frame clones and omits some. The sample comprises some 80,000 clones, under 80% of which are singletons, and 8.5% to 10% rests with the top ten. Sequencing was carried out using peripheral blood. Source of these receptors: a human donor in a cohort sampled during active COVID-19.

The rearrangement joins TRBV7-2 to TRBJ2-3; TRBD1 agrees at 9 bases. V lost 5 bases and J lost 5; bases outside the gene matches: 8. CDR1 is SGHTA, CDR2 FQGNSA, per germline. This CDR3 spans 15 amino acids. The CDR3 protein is CASSLRDRVIDTQYF. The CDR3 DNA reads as TGTGCCAGCAGCCTCCGGGACAGGGTTATAGATACGCAGTATTTT. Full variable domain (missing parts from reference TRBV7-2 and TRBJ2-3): GAGVSQSPSNKVTEKGKDVELRCDPISGHTALYWYRQSLGQGLEFLIYFQGNSAPDKSGLPSDRFSAERTGGSVSTLTIQRTQQEDSAVYLCASSLRDRVIDTQYFGPGTRLTVL.

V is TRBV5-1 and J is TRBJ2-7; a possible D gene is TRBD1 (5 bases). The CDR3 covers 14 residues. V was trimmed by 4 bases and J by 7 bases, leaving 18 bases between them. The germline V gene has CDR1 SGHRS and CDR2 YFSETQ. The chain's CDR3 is CASSIQGQIGEQYF. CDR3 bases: TGCGCCAGCAGCATCCAGGGTCAAATTGGGGAGCAGTACTTC.

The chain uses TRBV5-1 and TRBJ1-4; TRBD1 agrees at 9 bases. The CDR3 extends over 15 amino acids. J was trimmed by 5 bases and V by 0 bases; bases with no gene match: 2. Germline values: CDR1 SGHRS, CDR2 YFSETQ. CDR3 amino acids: CASSLATGGNEKLFF. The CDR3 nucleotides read TGCGCCAGCAGCTTGGCGACAGGGGGGAATGAAAAACTGTTTTTT.

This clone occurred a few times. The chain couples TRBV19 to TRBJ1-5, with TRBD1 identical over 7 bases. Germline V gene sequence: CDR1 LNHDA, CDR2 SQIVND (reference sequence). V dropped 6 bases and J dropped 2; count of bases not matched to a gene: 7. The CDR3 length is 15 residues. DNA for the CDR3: TGTGCCAGTAGGGAACAGGGGTTGGGCAATCAGCCCCAGCATTTT. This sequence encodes CASREQGLGNQPQHF. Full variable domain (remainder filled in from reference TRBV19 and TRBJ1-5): DGGITQSPKYLFRKEGQNVTLSCEQNLNHDAMYWYRQDPGQGLRLIYYSQIVNDFQKGDIAEGYSVSREKKESFPLTVTSAQKNPTAFYLCASREQGLGNQPQHFGDGTRLSIL.

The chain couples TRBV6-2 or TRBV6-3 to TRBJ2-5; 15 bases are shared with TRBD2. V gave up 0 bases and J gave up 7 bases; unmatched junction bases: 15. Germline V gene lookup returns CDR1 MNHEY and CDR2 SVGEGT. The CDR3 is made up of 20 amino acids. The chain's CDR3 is CASSYSTSGGTSGGPGTQYF. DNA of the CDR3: TGTGCCAGCAGTTACTCGACGTCAGGAGGGACTAGCGGGGGGCCTGGGACCCAGTACTTC.

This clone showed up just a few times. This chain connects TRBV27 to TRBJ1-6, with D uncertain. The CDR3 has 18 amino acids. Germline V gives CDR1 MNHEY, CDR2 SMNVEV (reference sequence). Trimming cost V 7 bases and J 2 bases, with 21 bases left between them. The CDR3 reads CASTPLRGSGTYNSPLHF. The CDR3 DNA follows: TGTGCCAGCACTCCACTCCGGGGTAGCGGGACCTATAATTCACCCCTCCACTTT.

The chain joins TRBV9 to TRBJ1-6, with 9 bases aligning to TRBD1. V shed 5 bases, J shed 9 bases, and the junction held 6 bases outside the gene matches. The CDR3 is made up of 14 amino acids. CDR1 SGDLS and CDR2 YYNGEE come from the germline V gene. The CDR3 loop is CASSPTGGLSPLHF. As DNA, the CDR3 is TGTGCCAGCAGTCCCACAGGGGGCCTTTCACCCCTCCACTTT.

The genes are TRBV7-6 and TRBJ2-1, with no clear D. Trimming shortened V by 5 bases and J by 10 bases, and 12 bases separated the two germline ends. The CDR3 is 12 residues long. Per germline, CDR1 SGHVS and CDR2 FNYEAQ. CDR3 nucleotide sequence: TGTGCCAGCAGCCCACGCCTGGAGGAGCAGTTCTTC. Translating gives CASSPRLEEQFF.

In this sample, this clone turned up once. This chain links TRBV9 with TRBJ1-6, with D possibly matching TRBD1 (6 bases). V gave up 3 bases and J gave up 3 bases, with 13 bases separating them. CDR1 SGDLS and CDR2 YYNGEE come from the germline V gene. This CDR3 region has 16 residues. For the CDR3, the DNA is TGTGCCAGCAGCGCAAACAGGGCGCTCTATAATTCACCCCTCCACTTT. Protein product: CASSANRALYNSPLHF.

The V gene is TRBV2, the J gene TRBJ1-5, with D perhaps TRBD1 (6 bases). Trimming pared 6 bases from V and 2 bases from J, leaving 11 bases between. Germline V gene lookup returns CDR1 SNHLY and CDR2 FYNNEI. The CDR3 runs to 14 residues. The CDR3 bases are TGTGCCAGCAGCCGGGACATAGGCAATCAGCCCCAGCATTTT. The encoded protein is CASSRDIGNQPQHF. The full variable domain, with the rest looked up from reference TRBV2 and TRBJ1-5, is EPEVTQTPSHQVTQMGQEVILRCVPISNHLYFYWYRQILGQKVEFLVSFYNNEISEKSEIFDDQFSVERPDGSNFTLKIRSTKLEDSAMYFCASSRDIGNQPQHFGDGTRLSIL.

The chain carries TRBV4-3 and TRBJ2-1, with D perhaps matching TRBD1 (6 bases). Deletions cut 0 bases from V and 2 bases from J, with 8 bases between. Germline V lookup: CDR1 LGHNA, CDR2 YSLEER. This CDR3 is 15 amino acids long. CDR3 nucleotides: TGCGCCAGCAGCCAAGATGGGGGCCCCTACAATGAGCAGTTCTTC. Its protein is CASSQDGGPYNEQFF.

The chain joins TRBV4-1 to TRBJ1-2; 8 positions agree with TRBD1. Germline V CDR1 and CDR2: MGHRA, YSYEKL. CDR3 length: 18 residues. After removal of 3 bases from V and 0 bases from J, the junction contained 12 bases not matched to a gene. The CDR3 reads CASSQIGQGIIANYGYTF. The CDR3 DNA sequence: TGCGCCAGCAGCCAGATAGGACAGGGTATCATAGCTAACTATGGCTACACCTTC.

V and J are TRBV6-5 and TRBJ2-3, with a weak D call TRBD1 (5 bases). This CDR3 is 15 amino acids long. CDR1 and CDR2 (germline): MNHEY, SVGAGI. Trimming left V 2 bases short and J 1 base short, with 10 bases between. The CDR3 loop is CASSYRGGGTDTQYF. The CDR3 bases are TGTGCCAGCAGTTACAGGGGCGGAGGCACAGATACGCAGTATTTT.

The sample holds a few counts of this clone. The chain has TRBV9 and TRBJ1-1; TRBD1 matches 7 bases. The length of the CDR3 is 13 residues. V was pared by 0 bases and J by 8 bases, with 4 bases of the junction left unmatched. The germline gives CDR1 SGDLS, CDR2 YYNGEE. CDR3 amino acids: CASSVAMDREAFF. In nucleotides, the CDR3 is TGTGCCAGCAGCGTAGCAATGGACAGGGAAGCTTTCTTT.

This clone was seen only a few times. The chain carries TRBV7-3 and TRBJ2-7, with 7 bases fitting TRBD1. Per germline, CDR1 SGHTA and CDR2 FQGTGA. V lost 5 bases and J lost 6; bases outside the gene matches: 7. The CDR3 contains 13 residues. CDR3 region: CASSPQGDGEQYF. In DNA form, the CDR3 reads TGTGCCAGCAGCCCTCAGGGGGACGGCGAGCAGTACTTC.

Here the CDR3 reads CASSFTSGGETQYF. Written as DNA, the CDR3 is TGTGCCAGCAGTTTTACTAGCGGGGGAGAGACCCAGTACTTC. The chain employs TRBV2 and TRBJ2-5, with 11 bases matching TRBD2. Trimming at V came to 5 bases and at J to 4 bases, leaving 3 bases not matched to a gene. The CDR3 sequence is 14 residues long. Germline values: CDR1 SNHLY, CDR2 FYNNEI.

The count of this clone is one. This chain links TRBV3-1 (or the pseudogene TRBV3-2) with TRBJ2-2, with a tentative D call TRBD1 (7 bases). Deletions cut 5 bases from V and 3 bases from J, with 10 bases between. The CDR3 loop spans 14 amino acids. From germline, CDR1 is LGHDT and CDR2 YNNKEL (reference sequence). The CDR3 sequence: CASSSGGYTGELFF. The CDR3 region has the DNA TGTGCCAGCAGCTCAGGGGGGTACACCGGGGAGCTGTTTTTT.

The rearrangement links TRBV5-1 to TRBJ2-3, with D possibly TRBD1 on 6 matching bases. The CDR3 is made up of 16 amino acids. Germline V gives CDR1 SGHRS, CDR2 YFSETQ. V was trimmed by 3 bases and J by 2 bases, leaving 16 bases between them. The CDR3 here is CASSSLLGQPTDTQYF. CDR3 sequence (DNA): TGCGCCAGCAGCTCCCTCCTCGGACAGCCCACAGATACGCAGTATTTT.

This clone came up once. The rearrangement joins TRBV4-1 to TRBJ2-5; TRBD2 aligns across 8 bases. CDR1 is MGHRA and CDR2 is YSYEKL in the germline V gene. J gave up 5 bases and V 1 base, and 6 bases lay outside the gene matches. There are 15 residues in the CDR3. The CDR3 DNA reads TGCGCCAGCAGCCAAGGTCGGGGGGGCCGGGAGACCCAGTACTTC. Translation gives CASSQGRGGRETQYF.

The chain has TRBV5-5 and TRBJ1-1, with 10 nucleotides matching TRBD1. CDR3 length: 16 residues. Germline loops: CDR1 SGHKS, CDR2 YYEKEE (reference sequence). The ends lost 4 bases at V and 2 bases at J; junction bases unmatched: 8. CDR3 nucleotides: TGTGCCAGCAGCCTCTTTCTGACAGGGGGCAACACTGAAGCTTTCTTT. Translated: CASSLFLTGGNTEAFF.

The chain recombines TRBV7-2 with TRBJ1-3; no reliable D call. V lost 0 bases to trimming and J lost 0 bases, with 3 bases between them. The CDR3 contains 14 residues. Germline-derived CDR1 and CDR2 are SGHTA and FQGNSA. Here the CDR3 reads CASSLAFSGNTIYF. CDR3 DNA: TGTGCCAGCAGCTTAGCCTTCTCTGGAAACACCATATATTTT.

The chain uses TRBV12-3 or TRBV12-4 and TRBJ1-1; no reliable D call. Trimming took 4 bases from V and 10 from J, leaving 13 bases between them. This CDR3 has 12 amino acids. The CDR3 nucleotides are TGTGCCAGCAGTTCCGATCTTTACAGAGCTTTCTTT. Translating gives CASSSDLYRAFF.

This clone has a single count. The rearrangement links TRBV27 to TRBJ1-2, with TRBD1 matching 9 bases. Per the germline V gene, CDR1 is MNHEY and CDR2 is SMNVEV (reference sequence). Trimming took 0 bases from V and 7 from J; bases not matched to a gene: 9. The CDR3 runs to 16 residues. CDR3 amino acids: CASSLSILDRGVGYTF. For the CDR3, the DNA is TGTGCCAGCAGTTTATCGATCCTGGACAGGGGAGTTGGCTACACCTTC.

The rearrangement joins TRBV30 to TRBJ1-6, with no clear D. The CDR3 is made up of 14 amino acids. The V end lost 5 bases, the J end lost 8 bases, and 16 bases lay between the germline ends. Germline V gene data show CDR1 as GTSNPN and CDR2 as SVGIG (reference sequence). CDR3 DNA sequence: TGTGCCTGGGCCCCGGTTAGTCGGGATTCACCCCTCCACTTT. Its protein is CAWAPVSRDSPLHF.